This is a list of T cell receptor beta chains from one sample in a study of blood T cells in healthy people across ages. TCRdb called the 5' RACE reads again in MiXCR, with one record for every CDR3 protein. The table records roughly 1,300,000 distinct CDR3 sequences, 55% to 75% of them present only once. The sample comprised blood. These receptors were collected from a man between 18 and 35 years old in good health. CDR3s include the opening cysteine and the closing phenylalanine or tryptophan. Fields, in order: V gene, clone size, D gene, J gene, CDR3 protein, CDR3 DNA. D genes are given only for firm matches. A row's size may be missing; if present it is once, few, many or a size class.

TRBV12-3/TRBV12-4,.,.,TRBJ1-2,CASSPGAEANYGYTF,TGTGCCAGCAGCCCAGGGGCAGAGGCTAACTATGGCTACACCTTC
TRBV20-1,.,TRBD1,TRBJ2-3,CSVNQPVTGRRDTQYF,TGCAGTGTCAACCAACCCGTGACAGGGCGTAGAGATACGCAGTATTTT
TRBV29-1,.,.,TRBJ1-1,CSVCFQGVTEAFF,TGCAGCGTTTGTTTCCAGGGAGTCACTGAAGCTTTCTTT
TRBV7-9,few,.,TRBJ2-7,CASSRSVEQYF,TGTGCCAGCAGCCGTAGCGTCGAGCAGTACTTC
TRBV11-2,.,TRBD1,TRBJ2-7,CASSIGTEVYEQYF,TGTGCCAGCAGCATCGGGACAGAGGTCTACGAGCAGTACTTC
TRBV6-2/TRBV6-3,few,.,TRBJ2-7,CASSLTGSWEQYF,TGTGCCAGCAGCCTGACGGGGTCTTGGGAGCAGTACTTC
TRBV24-1,many,TRBD1,TRBJ2-4,CATSAPGARGQGNIQYF,TGTGCCACCAGTGCCCCTGGGGCCCGCGGACAGGGGAACATTCAGTACTTC
TRBV7-9,.,.,TRBJ1-2,CASSLSFGQPSPTF,TGTGCCAGCAGCTTAAGTTTCGGCCAGCCGAGCCCCACCTTC
TRBV9,.,TRBD2,TRBJ2-7,CASSAASGHSYEQYF,TGTGCCAGCAGCGCGGCTAGCGGGCACTCCTACGAGCAGTACTTC
TRBV28,.,.,TRBJ2-5,CASSLELPLGETQYF,TGTGCCAGCAGTTTAGAACTACCACTTGGGGAGACCCAGTACTTC
TRBV12-3/TRBV12-4,.,.,TRBJ2-3,CASSLVAGNPSTDTQYF,TGTGCCAGCAGTTTAGTCGCAGGGAACCCTAGCACAGATACGCAGTATTTT
TRBV4-1,few,.,TRBJ2-7,CASSQNSGTYEQYF,TGCGCCAGCAGCCAAAACTCCGGGACCTACGAGCAGTACTTC
TRBV24-1,.,.,TRBJ1-2,CATSDQGYGYTF,TGTGCCACCAGTGACCAGGGATATGGCTACACCTTC
TRBV27,.,.,TRBJ2-1,CASRTDENNEQFF,TGTGCCAGTCGGACGGACGAGAACAATGAGCAGTTCTTC
TRBV7-9,.,.,TRBJ1-2,CASSPTGTGVYGYTF,TGTGCCAGCAGCCCGACCGGGACGGGGGTCTATGGCTACACCTTC
TRBV5-1,.,.,TRBJ1-2,CASSQEIGGVGYGYTF,TGCGCCAGCAGCCAGGAGATTGGGGGCGTGGGCTATGGCTACACCTTC
TRBV29-1,few,.,TRBJ2-5,CSVELSGGETQYF,TGCAGCGTTGAACTCAGTGGCGGTGAGACCCAGTACTTC
TRBV12-3/TRBV12-4,.,.,TRBJ2-2,CATSWTANTGELFF,TGTGCCACCTCCTGGACGGCGAACACCGGGGAGCTGTTTTTT
TRBV6-2/TRBV6-3,once,.,TRBJ2-7,CVSSVQGNLPYEQYF,TGTGTCAGCAGTGTTCAGGGAAACCTACCCTACGAGCAGTACTTC
TRBV5-1,.,.,TRBJ2-7,CASSSPGPRYEQYF,TGCGCCAGCAGCTCCCCGGGACCACGCTACGAGCAGTACTTC
TRBV10-1,.,TRBD2,TRBJ2-1,CASSTSARYNEQFF,TGCGCCAGCAGCACTAGCGCCCGCTACAATGAGCAGTTCTTC
TRBV15,few,TRBD1,TRBJ2-3,CATSRGQPSTDTQYF,TGTGCCACCAGCCGGGGACAGCCTAGCACAGATACGCAGTATTTT
TRBV6-5,.,.,TRBJ1-3,CASSYGGGVGNTIYF,TGTGCCAGCAGTTATGGGGGGGGTGTTGGAAACACCATATATTTT